This TCR beta chain was recovered during a study of a mutant IDH1 vaccine in newly diagnosed glioma. Study context: Patients got their first vaccination 4-6 weeks after radiotherapy alone, or with temozolomide cycles.

V lost 7 bases, J lost 4 bases, and 11 bases lay in between. Germline V gene sequence: CDR1 LNHDA, CDR2 SQIVND (reference sequence). This CDR3 comprises 13 residues. Time point indicated: week 35, safety follow-up. Every vaccine dose comprised 300 ug of mutant IDH1 20-mer peptide plus topical imiquimod. Patients received eight vaccinations in weeks 1, 3, 5, 7, 11, 15, 19, 23. Points on this clone: Its antigen is unknown.

Clones were read by immunoSEQ multiplex PCR, and TCRdb kept only the in-frame ones, dropping some. This table has some 48,000 clones, approximately 79% appearing once. The specimen comprised PBMCs, sampled from a glioma patient whose treatment included an IDH1 peptide vaccine. The chain recombines TRBV19 with TRBJ1-3, with D hard to call. The sequence was collected from a man aged 40-49 years with glioma. CDR3 sequence: CASNPQRGNTIYF. The CDR3 nucleotides are TGTGCCAGTAACCCTCAGCGCGGAAACACCATATATTTT.